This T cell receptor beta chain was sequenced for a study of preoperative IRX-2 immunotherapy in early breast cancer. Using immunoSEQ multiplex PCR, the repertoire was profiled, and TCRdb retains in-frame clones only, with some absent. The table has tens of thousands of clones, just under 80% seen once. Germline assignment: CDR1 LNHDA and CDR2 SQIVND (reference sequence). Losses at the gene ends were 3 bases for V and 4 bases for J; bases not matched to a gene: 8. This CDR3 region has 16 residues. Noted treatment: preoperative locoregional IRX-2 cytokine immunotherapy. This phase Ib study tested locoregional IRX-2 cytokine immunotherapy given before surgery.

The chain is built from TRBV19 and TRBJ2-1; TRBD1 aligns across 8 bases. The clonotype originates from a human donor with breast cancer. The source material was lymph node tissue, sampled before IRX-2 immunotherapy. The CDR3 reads CASSIRTGNLYNEQFF. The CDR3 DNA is TGTGCCAGTAGTATCCGGACAGGGAATTTATACAATGAGCAGTTCTTC.